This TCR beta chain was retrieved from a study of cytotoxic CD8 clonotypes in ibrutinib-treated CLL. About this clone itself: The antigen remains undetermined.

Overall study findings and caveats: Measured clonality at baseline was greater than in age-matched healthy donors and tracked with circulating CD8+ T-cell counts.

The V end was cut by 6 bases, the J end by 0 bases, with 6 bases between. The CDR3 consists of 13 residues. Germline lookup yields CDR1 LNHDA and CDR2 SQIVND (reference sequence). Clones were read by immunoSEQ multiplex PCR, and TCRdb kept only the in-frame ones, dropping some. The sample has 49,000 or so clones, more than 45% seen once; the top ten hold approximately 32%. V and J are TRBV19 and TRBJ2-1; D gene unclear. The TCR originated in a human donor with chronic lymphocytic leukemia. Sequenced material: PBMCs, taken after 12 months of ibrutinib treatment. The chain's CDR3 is CASRRSSYNEQFF. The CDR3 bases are TGTGCCAGTAGAAGGAGCTCCTACAATGAGCAGTTCTTC.